Below, one T cell receptor (beta chain) is given with its context. Its target is not known. V lost 0 bases, J lost 2 bases, and 14 bases lay in between. In germline, CDR1 is SGHRS, CDR2 YFSETQ. The CDR3 consists of 17 residues. The data stem from a study of tumor-infiltrating lymphocytes in primary liver carcinoma. As for the study in general: Aged between 30 and 69 years, the patients were men and women.

The study's findings and limits: Only about 7-24% of top clones were detected in each of the five tumor regions. Relative to tumor region pairs, the tumor-adjacent and tumor-blood pairs showed overlap that was lower.

TCR beta cDNA was prepared out of roughly 0.5 ug total RNA by means of a constant-region primer. Slightly modified ARM-PCR with three nested multiplex PCR rounds yielded TCR beta libraries. TRBV1-TRBV30 forward primers paired with a C-beta reverse primer were used in the first two PCR rounds, which ran about 11 cycles each. From the multiplex PCR reads, TCRdb called clonotypes with MiXCR, one entry per CDR3 protein. Here the sample spans roughly 78,000 distinct CDR3 sequences, over 70% being singletons. Joint extraction of RNA and DNA used about 17-33 mg of bulk tissue that was unsorted. Tumor samples were assessed, and every one had over 85% viable tumor cells.

Sequencing was performed on liver tumor tissue from sampling region 4. Sample subset: tumor region T4, right-lateral pole. V usage is TRBV5-1 and J usage is TRBJ1-4; the D gene is possibly TRBD1 (5 bases). The origin of this receptor is a woman aged 55 to 70 with primary liver carcinoma and hepatitis B virus infection. The CDR3 nucleotides read TGCGCCAGCAGCTTGGGACACTATGGGGGGACTAATGAAAAACTGTTTTTT. This encodes CASSLGHYGGTNEKLFF.